This T cell receptor beta chain is drawn from a study of T cells after yellow fever vaccination. Across the whole study: The fractions with low cell numbers were processed using SMART-Seq v4 Ultra Low Input.

General study results and limits: The secondary response was weaker but peaked faster, day 5 versus 15. Relatively few clonotypes were ones that appeared in both CD4 and CD8 compartments.

Of note for this clonotype: Its specificity is unknown.

Template-switching 5'RACE yielded the TCR cDNA; a universal primer site and UMIs were added in the process. TCRdb ran MiXCR on the 5' RACE reads and lists one entry per CDR3 protein. The sample records some 220,000 distinct CDR3 sequences, approximately 3% being singletons. The CDR3 runs to 16 residues. Germline V CDR1 and CDR2: LNHDA, SQIVND (reference sequence). V lost 3 bases to trimming and J lost 2 bases, with 15 bases between them. The TCR originated in a man aged 18 to 30 who received the YFV17D yellow fever vaccine. The chain uses TRBV19 and TRBJ2-3; D is tentatively TRBD1 or TRBD2 (5 bases each). The input for sequencing was CD4+ T cells sorted from PBMCs, taken 10 days after the yellow fever booster vaccination. CDR3: CASSIGADPVTDTQYF. The CDR3 DNA reads TGTGCCAGTAGTATCGGGGCGGACCCGGTCACAGATACGCAGTATTTT.